The TCR beta chain under discussion was sequenced for a study of spatial heterogeneity in lung cancer (dated by TCRdb to between 2018 and 2020). For the study in its entirety: More beta-chain than alpha-chain transcripts were consistently detected, likely reflecting higher beta-chain transcript abundance. In non-small cell lung cancer, the study quantitatively compared TCR alpha and beta repertoires across several tumor regions, matched nontumor lung, and blood. Nonsynonymous mutation counts, determined by whole-exome sequencing of tumor tissue, were related to TCR repertoire features. At surgery, both alpha and beta chains were TCR-sequenced in about 200 tumor regions, fewer than 85 matched nontumor lung samples and 50 to 60 PBMC samples. In the raw uncorrected reads, each unique combination of TCR and UMI appeared more than ten times on average.

General findings and caveats noted by the study authors: Confirming at a functional level the hypothesis that regional TCRs recognize regional mutations was considered to require additional single-cell paired TCR alpha and beta sequencing. Ubiquitous expanded tumor TCRs showed up in blood more often at tumor resection than at routine follow-up.

This specimen's time point label, interpreted: sample taken at primary tumor resection. Without any cell sorting, TCR sequencing was performed on whole RNA extracted either from tumor and nontumor lung tissue or from cryopreserved PBMC samples. Donors were some 78 patients with early-stage, untreated non-small cell lung cancer from the lung TRACERx cohort. Only patients with enough RNA available from two or more tumor regions were chosen for TCR sequencing. Libraries came from 5' RACE. This sample was sequenced with a NextSeq 500. To allow correction of PCR and sequencing errors, the TCR library protocol tagged every TCR cDNA molecule with a unique molecular identifier. The paper's processing steps were these. TCR identification, UMI-based error correction and CDR3 extraction were performed with Decombinator tools. Expanded TCRs were defined as those above a frequency of 2 per 1,000, corresponding to the top 1% of the tumor frequency distribution. Renyi diversity was computed with the R vegan package after each repertoire had been subsampled 100 times to 5,000 TCRs. CDR3 similarity networks were built from amino acid triplet string-kernel similarity, connecting CDR3s with pairwise similarity above 0.82. The raw public data were reprocessed by TCRdb itself: fastp quality trimming at Q25, MiXCR clonotype calling, in-frame beta chains only. Under each unique CDR3 protein, matching rows form one entry showing the most common genes and DNA. In this record, the V and J calls reflect TCRdb's handling and not the investigators' own analysis. The sample table contains roughly 13,000 distinct CDR3 sequences; only one count was recorded for 3% to 5% of them. 35% to 50% of the sample rests with the top ten.

CDR3 length: 16 amino acids, cysteine to phenylalanine. The only DNA kept is the CDR3, 48 bases in frame from the first base. V is shortened by 10 bases, J by 0 bases, and the region joining them spans 16 bases. The germline V gene (reference sequence) provides CDR1 MNHNY and CDR2 SVGAGI. A few counts support this clonotype. Its cognate antigen has yet to be identified. Nothing much larger sits one base from this clone, and base qualities are not available. A library made for alpha chains picked up this beta chain off target, so its size means little. The sequence was collected from a male donor with early-stage non-small cell lung cancer. This chain is built from TRBV6-6 and TRBJ2-6; TRBD1 is possibly the D segment (6 matching bases). Sequencing was performed on PBMCs, taken at surgery. The CDR3 amino acid sequence is: CATQGSKPSGANVLTF. The sequenced DNA is TGTGCCACCCAGGGGAGTAAACCCTCTGGGGCCAACGTCCTGACTTTC.